This entry lists 7 T cell receptor beta chains sequenced from one sample in a study of T cells expressing NK-cell markers. TCRdb reprocessed the 5' RACE reads and reports one entry per CDR3 protein, with no DNA. This sample lists about 410,000 distinct CDR3 sequences; its ten largest clones have about 10%. The sample consisted of blood T cells: a sorted CD56 or NKG2C T cell subset, CD4+ or CD8+ T cells, or bulk PBMC T cells (not recorded which). The receptors were gathered from a woman in her fifties or sixties in good health.

The V call is TRBV7-8, the J call TRBJ2-3; no DNA is available, so the TRBD2 call from TCRdb remains unchecked. Germline V gives CDR1 SGHVS, CDR2 FQNEAQ. There are 17 residues in the CDR3. CDR3: CASSLRTATSGRDTQYF.

The chain links TRBV27 to TRBJ1-5; the D call of TRBD1 rests on TCRdb alone, since no DNA is present to check it. Germline CDR1 is MNHEY and CDR2 is SMNVEV (reference sequence). The length of the CDR3 is 14 residues. This chain's CDR3 is CASSSAGGNQPQHF.

The chain's CDR3 is CASSVRAPSYNEQFF. This chain links TRBV9 with TRBJ2-1; TCRdb's assignment of TRBD1 cannot be checked, as there is no DNA. CDR1 and CDR2 (germline): SGDLS, YYNGEE. CDR3 size: 15 residues.

CDR3 sequence: CASRLWGDLNNEQFF. The chain links TRBV12-3 or TRBV12-4 to TRBJ2-1; no DNA is available, so the TRBD1 call from TCRdb remains unchecked. The length of the CDR3 is 15 residues.

V gene TRBV20-1 combines with J gene TRBJ2-5; TCRdb indicates TRBD1, and absent DNA this call remains unverified. CDR1 DFQATT and CDR2 SNEGSKA come from the germline V gene (reference sequence). The CDR3 length is 16 residues. CDR3: CSARDRSGSGGETQYF.

The chain recombines TRBV20-1 with TRBJ1-2; the TCRdb D gene call, TRBD1, has no DNA to confirm it. The CDR3 runs to 13 residues. Germline-derived CDR1 and CDR2 are DFQATT and SNEGSKA (reference sequence). CDR3 protein: CSASGGQTYGYTF.

The CDR3 protein is CASSSSGQLNTEAFF. The J gene is TRBJ1-1, the V gene TRBV5-1; TCRdb names TRBD1, which stays unverified in the absence of DNA. CDR3 size: 15 residues. Germline V CDR1 and CDR2: SGHRS, YFSETQ.